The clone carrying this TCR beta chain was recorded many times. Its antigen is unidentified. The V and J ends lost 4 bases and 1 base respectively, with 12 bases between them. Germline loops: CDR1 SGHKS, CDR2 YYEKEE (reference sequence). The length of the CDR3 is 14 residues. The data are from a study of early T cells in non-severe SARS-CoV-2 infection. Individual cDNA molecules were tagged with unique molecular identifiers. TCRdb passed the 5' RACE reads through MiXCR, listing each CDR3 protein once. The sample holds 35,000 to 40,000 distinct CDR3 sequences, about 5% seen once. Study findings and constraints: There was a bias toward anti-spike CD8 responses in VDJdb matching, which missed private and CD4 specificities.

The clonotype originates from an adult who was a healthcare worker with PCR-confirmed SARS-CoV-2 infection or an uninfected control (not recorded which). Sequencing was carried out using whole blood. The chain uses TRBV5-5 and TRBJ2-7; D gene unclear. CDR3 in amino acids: CASSLGIGSYEQYF. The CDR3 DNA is TGTGCCAGCAGCCTAGGTATAGGGTCCTACGAGCAGTACTTC.